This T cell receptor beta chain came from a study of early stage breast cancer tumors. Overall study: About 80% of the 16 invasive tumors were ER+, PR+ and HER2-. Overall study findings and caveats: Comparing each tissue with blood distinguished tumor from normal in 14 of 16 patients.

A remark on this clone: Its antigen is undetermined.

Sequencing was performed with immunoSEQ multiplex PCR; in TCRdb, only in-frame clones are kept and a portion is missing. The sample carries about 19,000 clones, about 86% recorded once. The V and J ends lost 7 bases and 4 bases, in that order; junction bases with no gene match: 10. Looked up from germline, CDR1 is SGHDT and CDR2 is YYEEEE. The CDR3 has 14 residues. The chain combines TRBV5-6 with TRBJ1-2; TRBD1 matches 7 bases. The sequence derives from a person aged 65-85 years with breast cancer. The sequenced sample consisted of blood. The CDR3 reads CASLRGDSPYGYTF. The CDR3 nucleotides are TGTGCCAGCCTTAGGGGGGACAGCCCCTATGGCTACACCTTC.